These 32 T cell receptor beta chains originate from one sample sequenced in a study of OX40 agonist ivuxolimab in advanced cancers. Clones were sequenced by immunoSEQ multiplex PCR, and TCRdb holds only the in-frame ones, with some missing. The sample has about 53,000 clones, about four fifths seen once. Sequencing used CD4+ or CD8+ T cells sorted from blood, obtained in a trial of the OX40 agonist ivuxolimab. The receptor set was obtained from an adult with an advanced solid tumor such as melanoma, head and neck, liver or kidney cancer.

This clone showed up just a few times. CDR3 bases: TGTGCCAGCTCACCAATCAGATTAACAGGGCTCTCTGGAAACACCATATATTTT. It translates to CASSPIRLTGLSGNTIYF. The V call is TRBV18, the J call TRBJ1-3; D perhaps matches TRBD1 (6 bases). Trimming took off 2 bases at V and 0 bases at J, with 17 bases between the two ends. There are 18 residues in the CDR3. Per germline, CDR1 KGHSH and CDR2 LQKENI.

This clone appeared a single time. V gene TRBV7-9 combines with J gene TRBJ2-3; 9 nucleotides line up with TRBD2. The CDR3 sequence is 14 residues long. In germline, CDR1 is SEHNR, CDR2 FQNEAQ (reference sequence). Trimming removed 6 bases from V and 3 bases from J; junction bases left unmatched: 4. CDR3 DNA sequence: TGTGCCAGCAGTGATAGCGGGAGTACAGATACGCAGTATTTT. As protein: CASSDSGSTDTQYF.

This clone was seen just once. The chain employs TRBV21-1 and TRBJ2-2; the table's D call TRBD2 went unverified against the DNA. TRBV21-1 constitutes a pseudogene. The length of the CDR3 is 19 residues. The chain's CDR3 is CASSKAQREGPKTSGELFF. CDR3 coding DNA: TGTGCCAGCAGCAAAGCACAGCGGGAGGGCCCAAAAACAAGCGGGGAGCTGTTTTTT.

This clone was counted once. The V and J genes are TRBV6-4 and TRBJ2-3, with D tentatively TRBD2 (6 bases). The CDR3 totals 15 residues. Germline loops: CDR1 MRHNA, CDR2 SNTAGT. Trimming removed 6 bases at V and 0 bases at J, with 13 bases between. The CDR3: CASSRDFSSTDTQYF. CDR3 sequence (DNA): TGTGCCAGCAGCCGGGACTTCTCTAGCACAGATACGCAGTATTTT.

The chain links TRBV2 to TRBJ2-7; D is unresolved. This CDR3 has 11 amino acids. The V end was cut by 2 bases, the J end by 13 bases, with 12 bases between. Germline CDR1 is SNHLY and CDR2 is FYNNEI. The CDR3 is CASSESRRGYF. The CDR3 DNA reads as TGTGCCAGCAGTGAATCCAGGAGAGGCTACTTC.

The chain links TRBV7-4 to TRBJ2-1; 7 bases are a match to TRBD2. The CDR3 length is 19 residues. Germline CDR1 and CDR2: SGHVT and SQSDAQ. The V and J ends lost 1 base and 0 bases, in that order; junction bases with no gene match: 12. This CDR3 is CASSLGPQRDLYSYNEQFF. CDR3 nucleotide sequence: TGTGCCAGCAGCTTAGGGCCGCAGCGGGACCTATACTCCTACAATGAGCAGTTCTTC.

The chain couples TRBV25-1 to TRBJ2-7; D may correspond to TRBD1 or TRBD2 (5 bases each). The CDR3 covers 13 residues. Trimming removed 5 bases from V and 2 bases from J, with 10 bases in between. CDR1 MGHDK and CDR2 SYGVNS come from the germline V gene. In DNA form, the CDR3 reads TGTGCCAGCAGTCTGGGACCCCCCTACGAGCAGTACTTC. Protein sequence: CASSLGPPYEQYF.

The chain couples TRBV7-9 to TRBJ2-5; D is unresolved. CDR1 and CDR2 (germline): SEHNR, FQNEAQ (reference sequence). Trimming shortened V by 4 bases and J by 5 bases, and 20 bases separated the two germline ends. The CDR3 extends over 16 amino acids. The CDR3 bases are TGTGCCAGCAGCTCCCACCCTAACATTGGGCAGGAGACCCAGTACTTC. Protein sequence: CASSSHPNIGQETQYF.

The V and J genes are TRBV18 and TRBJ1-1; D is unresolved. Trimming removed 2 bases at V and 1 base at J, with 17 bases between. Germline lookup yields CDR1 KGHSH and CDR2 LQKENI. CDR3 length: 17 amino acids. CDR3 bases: TGTGCCAGCTCACCATCCCGCCACCCTGTGGGGAACACTGAAGCTTTCTTT. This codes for CASSPSRHPVGNTEAFF.

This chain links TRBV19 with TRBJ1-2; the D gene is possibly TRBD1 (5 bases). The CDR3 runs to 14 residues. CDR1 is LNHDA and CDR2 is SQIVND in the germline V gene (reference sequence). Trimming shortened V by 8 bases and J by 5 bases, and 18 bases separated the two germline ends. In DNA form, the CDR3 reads TGTGCCAGTGTTTGGACAACGGAGGGATATGGCTACACCTTC. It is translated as CASVWTTEGYGYTF.

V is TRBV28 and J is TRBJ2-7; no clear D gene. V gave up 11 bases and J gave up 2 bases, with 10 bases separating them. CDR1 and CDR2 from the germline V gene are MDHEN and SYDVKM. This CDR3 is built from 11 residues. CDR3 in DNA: TGTGCCTCAGGCGGCCCCTACGAGCAGTACTTC. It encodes CASGGPYEQYF.

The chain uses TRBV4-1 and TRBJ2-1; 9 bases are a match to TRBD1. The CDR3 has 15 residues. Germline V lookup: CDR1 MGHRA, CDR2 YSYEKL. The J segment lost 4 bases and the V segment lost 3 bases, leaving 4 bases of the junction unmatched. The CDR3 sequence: CASSQDRGGYNEQFF. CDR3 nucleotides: TGCGCCAGCAGCCAGGACAGGGGAGGATACAATGAGCAGTTCTTC.

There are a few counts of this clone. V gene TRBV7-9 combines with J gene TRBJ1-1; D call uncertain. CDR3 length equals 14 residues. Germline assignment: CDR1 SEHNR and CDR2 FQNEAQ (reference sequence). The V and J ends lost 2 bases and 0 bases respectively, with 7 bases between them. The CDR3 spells CASSLMSMNTEAFF. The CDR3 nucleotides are TGTGCCAGCAGCTTAATGTCCATGAACACTGAAGCTTTCTTT. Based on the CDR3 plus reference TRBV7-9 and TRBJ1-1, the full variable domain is DTGVSQNPRHKITKRGQNVTFRCDPISEHNRLYWYRQTLGQGPEFLTYFQNEAQLEKSRLLSDRFSAERPKGSFSTLEIQRTEQGDSAMYLCASSLMSMNTEAFFGQGTRLTVV.

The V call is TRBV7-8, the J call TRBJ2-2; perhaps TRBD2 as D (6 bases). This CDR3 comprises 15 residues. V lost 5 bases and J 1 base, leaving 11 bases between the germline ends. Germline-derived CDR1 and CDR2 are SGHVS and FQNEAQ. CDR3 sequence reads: CASSPQRVNTGELFF. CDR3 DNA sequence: TGTGCCAGCAGCCCCCAGCGGGTGAACACCGGGGAGCTGTTTTTT.

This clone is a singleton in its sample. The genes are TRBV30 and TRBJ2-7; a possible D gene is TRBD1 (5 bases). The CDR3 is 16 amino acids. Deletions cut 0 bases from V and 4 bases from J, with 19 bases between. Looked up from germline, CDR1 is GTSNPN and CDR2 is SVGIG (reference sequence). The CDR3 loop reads CAWSVQVTPLRYEQYF. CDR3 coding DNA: TGTGCCTGGAGTGTACAGGTGACACCCCTTAGGTACGAGCAGTACTTC.

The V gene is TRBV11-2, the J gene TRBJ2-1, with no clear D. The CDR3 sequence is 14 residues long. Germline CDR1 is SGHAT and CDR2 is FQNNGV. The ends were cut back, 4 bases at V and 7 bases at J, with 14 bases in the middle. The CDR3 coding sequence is TGTGCCAGCAGCTATGCCGGAATCTCGAATGAGCAGTTCTTC. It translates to CASSYAGISNEQFF.

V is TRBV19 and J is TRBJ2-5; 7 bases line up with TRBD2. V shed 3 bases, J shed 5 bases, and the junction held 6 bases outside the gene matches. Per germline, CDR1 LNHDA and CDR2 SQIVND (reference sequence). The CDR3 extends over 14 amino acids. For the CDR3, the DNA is TGTGCCAGTAGTATGAGGGGAGGGGAGGAGACCCAGTACTTC. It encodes CASSMRGGEETQYF.

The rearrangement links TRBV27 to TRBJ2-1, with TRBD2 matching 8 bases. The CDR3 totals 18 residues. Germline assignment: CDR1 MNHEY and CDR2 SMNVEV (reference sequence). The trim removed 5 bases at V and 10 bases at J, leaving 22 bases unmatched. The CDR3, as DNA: TGTGCCAGCAGTCTCGTGGGAACTACCGGGACTAGATACGTAGAGCAGTTCTTC. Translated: CASSLVGTTGTRYVEQFF.

The CDR3 loop is CAISGDRGNTEAFF. The CDR3 DNA sequence: TGTGCCATCAGTGGGGACAGGGGGAACACTGAAGCTTTCTTT. The chain couples TRBV10-3 to TRBJ1-1; 10 bases fit TRBD1. The CDR3 sequence is 14 residues long. The germline gives CDR1 ENHRY, CDR2 SYGVKD. V gave up 4 bases and J gave up 1 base; unmatched junction bases: 0.

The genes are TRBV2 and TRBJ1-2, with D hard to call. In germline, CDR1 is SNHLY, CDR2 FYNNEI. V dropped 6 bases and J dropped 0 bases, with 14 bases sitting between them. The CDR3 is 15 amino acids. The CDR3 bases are TGTGCCAGCAGACCGGGATTCGGGACTAACTATGGCTACACCTTC. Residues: CASRPGFGTNYGYTF.

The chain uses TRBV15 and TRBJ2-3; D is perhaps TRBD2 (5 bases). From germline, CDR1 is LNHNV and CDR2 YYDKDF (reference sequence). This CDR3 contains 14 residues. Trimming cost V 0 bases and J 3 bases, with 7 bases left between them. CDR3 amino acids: CATSRDSGTDTQYF. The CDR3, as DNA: TGTGCCACCAGCAGAGATTCGGGGACAGATACGCAGTATTTT.

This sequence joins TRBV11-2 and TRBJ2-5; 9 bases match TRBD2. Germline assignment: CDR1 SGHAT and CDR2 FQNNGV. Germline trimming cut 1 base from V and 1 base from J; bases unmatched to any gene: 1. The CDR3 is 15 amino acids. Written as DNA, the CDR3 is TGTGCCAGCAGCTTAGCTAGCGGGACCCAAGAGACCCAGTACTTC. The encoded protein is CASSLASGTQETQYF.

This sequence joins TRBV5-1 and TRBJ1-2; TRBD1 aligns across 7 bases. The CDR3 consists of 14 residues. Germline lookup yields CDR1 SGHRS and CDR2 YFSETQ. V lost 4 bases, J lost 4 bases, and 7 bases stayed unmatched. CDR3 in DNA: TGCGCCAGCAGCGCCACAGGGGCCGGCTATGGCTACACCTTC. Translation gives CASSATGAGYGYTF.

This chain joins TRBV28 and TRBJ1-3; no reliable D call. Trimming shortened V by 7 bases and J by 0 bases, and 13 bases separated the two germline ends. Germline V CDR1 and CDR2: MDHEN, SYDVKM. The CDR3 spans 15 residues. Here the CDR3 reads CASKFHPTSGNTIYF. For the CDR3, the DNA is TGTGCCAGCAAATTCCACCCGACCTCTGGAAACACCATATATTTT.

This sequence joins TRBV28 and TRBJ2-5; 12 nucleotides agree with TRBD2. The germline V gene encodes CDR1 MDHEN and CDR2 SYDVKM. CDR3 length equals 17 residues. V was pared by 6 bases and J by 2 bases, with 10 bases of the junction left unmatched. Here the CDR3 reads CASRTGGLAGGQETQYF. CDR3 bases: TGTGCCAGCAGGACAGGGGGCCTAGCGGGAGGGCAAGAGACCCAGTACTTC.

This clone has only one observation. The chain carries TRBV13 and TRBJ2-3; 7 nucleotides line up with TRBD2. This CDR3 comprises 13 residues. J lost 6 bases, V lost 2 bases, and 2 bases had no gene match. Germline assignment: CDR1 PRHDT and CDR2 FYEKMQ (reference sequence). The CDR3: CASSLLGGDTQYF. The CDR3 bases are TGTGCCAGCAGCTTACTGGGGGGGGATACGCAGTATTTT.

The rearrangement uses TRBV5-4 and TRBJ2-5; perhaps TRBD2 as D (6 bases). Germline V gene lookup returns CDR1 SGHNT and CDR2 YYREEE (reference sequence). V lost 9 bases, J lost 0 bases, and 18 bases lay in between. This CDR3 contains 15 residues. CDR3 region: CAMTRGRGYQETQYF. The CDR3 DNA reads TGTGCCATGACTCGGGGCCGGGGGTACCAAGAGACCCAGTACTTC. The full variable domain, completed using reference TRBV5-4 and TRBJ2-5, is ETGVTQSPTHLIKTRGQQVTLRCSSQSGHNTVSWYQQALGQGPQFIFQYYREEENGRGNFPPRFSGLQFPNYSSELNVNALELDDSALYLCAMTRGRGYQETQYFGPGTRLLVL.

CDR3 residues: CASSRGQREKLFF. CDR3 DNA: TGTGCCAGCAGCCGTGGACAGCGCGAAAAACTGTTTTTT. The chain joins TRBV7-6 to TRBJ1-4; tentatively, D is TRBD1 (6 bases). Looked up from germline, CDR1 is SGHVS and CDR2 is FNYEAQ. CDR3 size: 13 residues. V lost 5 bases and J 8 bases, leaving 12 bases between the germline ends.

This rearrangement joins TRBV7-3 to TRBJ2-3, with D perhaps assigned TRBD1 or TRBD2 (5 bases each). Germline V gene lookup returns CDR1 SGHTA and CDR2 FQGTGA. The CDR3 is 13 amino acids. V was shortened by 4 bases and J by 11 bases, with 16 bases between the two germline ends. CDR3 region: CASSSGPERGQYF. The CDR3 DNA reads TGTGCCAGCAGCTCAGGTCCCGAGAGGGGGCAGTATTTT.

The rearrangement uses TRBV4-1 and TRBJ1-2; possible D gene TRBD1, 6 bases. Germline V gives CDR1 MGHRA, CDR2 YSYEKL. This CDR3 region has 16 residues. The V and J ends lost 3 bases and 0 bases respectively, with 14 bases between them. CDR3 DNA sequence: TGCGCCAGCAGCCAGCCCCGGACAGTTTCTAACTATGGCTACACCTTC. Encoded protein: CASSQPRTVSNYGYTF.

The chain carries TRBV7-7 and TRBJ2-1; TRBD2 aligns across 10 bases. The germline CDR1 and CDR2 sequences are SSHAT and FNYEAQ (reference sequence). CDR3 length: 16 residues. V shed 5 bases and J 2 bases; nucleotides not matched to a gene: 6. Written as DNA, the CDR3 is TGTGCCAGCAGCCCCAAACTAGCGGGGACCTACAATGAGCAGTTCTTC. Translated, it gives CASSPKLAGTYNEQFF.

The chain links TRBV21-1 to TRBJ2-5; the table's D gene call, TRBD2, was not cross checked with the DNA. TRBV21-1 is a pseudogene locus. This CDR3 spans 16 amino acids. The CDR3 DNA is TGTGCCAGCAGCACCGGACTAGCGGGGGATCAAGAGACCCAGTACTTC. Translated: CASSTGLAGDQETQYF.